A single sample is the source of the 24 T cell receptor beta chains below, sequenced in a study of blood T cell repertoires in COVID-19. Measured with immunoSEQ multiplex PCR; TCRdb has only the in-frame clones, and not every one. The table shows roughly 200,000 clones, with 70% to 90% occurring only once. The material sequenced was peripheral blood. These receptors were obtained from a woman aged 40 to 49 who had recovered from COVID-19.

The V call is TRBV18, the J call TRBJ1-1, with D possibly matching TRBD1 (5 bases). Germline V lookup: CDR1 KGHSH, CDR2 LQKENI. The CDR3 is 14 residues long. With 3 bases removed from V and 5 bases from J, the gap between germline ends came to 13 bases. CDR3 region: CASSPELKGTEAFF. The CDR3 nucleotides are TGTGCCAGCTCACCCGAACTCAAGGGGACTGAAGCTTTCTTT.

The genes are TRBV5-1 and TRBJ2-5; TRBD1 matches 8 bases. This CDR3 comprises 15 residues. V dropped 4 bases and J dropped 4; count of bases not matched to a gene: 9. Germline loops: CDR1 SGHRS, CDR2 YFSETQ. CDR3 in DNA: TGCGCCAGCAGCCCGACAGGGGTAAATCGAGAGACCCAGTACTTC. Translating gives CASSPTGVNRETQYF.

In its sample, this clone was seen a few times. The V call is TRBV6-4, the J call TRBJ1-6; TRBD1 matches at 7 bases. V trimming: 3 bases; J trimming: 7 bases; junction bases outside the gene matches: 6. Germline lookup yields CDR1 MRHNA and CDR2 SNTAGT. The CDR3 consists of 15 residues. DNA of the CDR3: TGTGCCAGCAGTGAGTCCTCAGGGGGGAATTCACCCCTCCACTTT. Encoded protein: CASSESSGGNSPLHF.

The chain uses TRBV19 and TRBJ2-2; the D is unclear. CDR3 size: 10 residues. The germline gives CDR1 LNHDA, CDR2 SQIVND (reference sequence). The V and J ends lost 11 bases and 4 bases respectively, with 5 bases between them. CDR3 amino acids: CAAGTGELFF. For the CDR3, the DNA is TGTGCCGCAGGCACCGGGGAGCTGTTTTTT. Using reference TRBV19 and TRBJ2-2 for the parts outside the CDR3, the full variable domain is DGGITQSPKYLFRKEGQNVTLSCEQNLNHDAMYWYRQDPGQGLRLIYYSQIVNDFQKGDIAEGYSVSREKKESFPLTVTSAQKNPTAFYLCAAGTGELFFGEGSRLTVL.

This chain joins TRBV7-7 and TRBJ2-1; 9 nucleotides match TRBD2. Germline CDR1 is SSHAT and CDR2 is FNYEAQ (reference sequence). Trimming cost V 4 bases and J 9 bases; bases outside gene matches: 7. This CDR3 region has 14 residues. Here the CDR3 reads CASSSSGIDGEQFF. The DNA of the CDR3 is TGTGCCAGCAGCTCTAGCGGGATTGACGGTGAGCAGTTCTTC.

The rearrangement uses TRBV27 and TRBJ2-1; no reliable D call. V gave up 3 bases and J gave up 5 bases, with 8 bases separating them. Germline CDR1 reads MNHEY; CDR2 reads SMNVEV (reference sequence). The CDR3 has 13 amino acids. The DNA for the CDR3 is TGTGCCAGCAGTTTCGAGTTACACAATGAGCAGTTCTTC. This gives the protein CASSFELHNEQFF.

This chain connects TRBV10-2 to TRBJ2-1, with D unclear. The V and J ends lost 9 bases and 8 bases respectively, with 11 bases between them. The CDR3 has 11 residues. Germline CDR1 WSHSY, CDR2 SAAADI. CDR3 amino acids: CASIGEDEQFF. CDR3 DNA sequence: TGCGCCAGTATAGGAGAGGATGAGCAGTTCTTC.

The rearrangement uses TRBV30 and TRBJ2-5, with D perhaps matching TRBD2 (6 bases). Germline CDR1 GTSNPN, CDR2 SVGIG (reference sequence). This CDR3 region has 13 residues. Trimming left V 0 bases short and J 7 bases short, with 12 bases between. In nucleotides, the CDR3 is TGTGCCTGGAGTGTAGGAGGGAGCGGGACCCAGTACTTC. It codes for CAWSVGGSGTQYF.

This chain connects TRBV9 to TRBJ2-2; the D gene is possibly TRBD1 (6 bases). Germline CDR1 reads SGDLS; CDR2 reads YYNGEE. CDR3 length equals 14 residues. Between the trimmed V and J ends, which lost 1 base and 6 bases, there was a span of 10 bases. Written as DNA, the CDR3 is TGTGCCAGCAGCGTAACAGGGTTCGCCGGGGAGCTGTTTTTT. Its translation: CASSVTGFAGELFF.

The V gene is TRBV3-1 (or the pseudogene TRBV3-2), the J gene TRBJ2-7, with a weak D call TRBD2 (6 bases). Trimming pared 0 bases from V and 7 bases from J, leaving 10 bases between. This CDR3 comprises 13 residues. CDR1 and CDR2 from the germline V gene are LGHDT and YNNKEL (reference sequence). The CDR3 DNA sequence: TGTGCCAGCAGCCAAGATTATCGGGGGGAGCAGTACTTC. It specifies CASSQDYRGEQYF.

V gene TRBV30 combines with J gene TRBJ2-2; 12 positions agree with TRBD2. Trimming at V came to 4 bases and at J to 6 bases, leaving 18 bases not matched to a gene. Germline V gives CDR1 GTSNPN, CDR2 SVGIG (reference sequence). The CDR3 loop spans 19 amino acids. The CDR3 loop is CAWNTYWATSGRFAGELFF. The CDR3 coding sequence is TGTGCCTGGAACACCTACTGGGCAACTAGCGGGAGGTTCGCCGGGGAGCTGTTTTTT. The full variable domain, rest sourced from reference TRBV30 and TRBJ2-2, is SQTIHQWPATLVQPVGSPLSLECTVEGTSNPNLYWYRQAAGRGLQLLFYSVGIGQISSEVPQNLSASRPQDRQFILSSKKLLLSDSGFYLCAWNTYWATSGRFAGELFFGEGSRLTVL.

The genes are TRBV27 and TRBJ1-5; 10 positions match TRBD1. Germline CDR1 reads MNHEY; CDR2 reads SMNVEV (reference sequence). Trimming cost V 6 bases and J 5 bases; bases outside gene matches: 13. The CDR3 has 17 residues. The CDR3 is CASSLIDRGPLDQPQHF. CDR3 DNA sequence: TGTGCCAGCAGCCTCATCGACAGGGGGCCGTTGGATCAGCCCCAGCATTTT.

The chain links TRBV25-1 to TRBJ1-3; 7 bases match TRBD1. The CDR3 extends over 13 amino acids. V shed 7 bases, J shed 4 bases, and the junction held 4 bases outside the gene matches. Germline assignment: CDR1 MGHDK and CDR2 SYGVNS. In DNA, the CDR3 is TGTGCCAGCATGAACAGGGGCGGAAACACCATATATTTT. Translation: CASMNRGGNTIYF.

The chain is built from TRBV30 and TRBJ1-5; D is undetermined. This CDR3 has 11 amino acids. V gave up 8 bases and J gave up 0 bases, with 5 bases separating them. Germline V gives CDR1 GTSNPN, CDR2 SVGIG (reference sequence). Here the CDR3 DNA reads TGTGCCGGAGGTAGCAATCAGCCCCAGCATTTT. Translating it yields CAGGSNQPQHF.

The chain links TRBV6-2 or TRBV6-3 to TRBJ2-3; TRBD2 matches at 9 bases. Germline V gene lookup returns CDR1 MNHEY and CDR2 SVGEGT. The CDR3 sequence is 14 residues long. V lost 6 bases and J lost 3; bases outside the gene matches: 4. The CDR3 protein is CASSASGTTDTQYF. CDR3 DNA sequence: TGTGCCAGCAGCGCTAGCGGGACTACAGATACGCAGTATTTT.

CDR3 amino acids: CASSPRDTGELFF. The CDR3 DNA sequence: TGTGCCAGCAGTCCCAGGGACACCGGGGAGCTGTTTTTT. V and J are TRBV11-2 and TRBJ2-2, with a possible D match to TRBD1 (5 bases). The CDR3 loop spans 13 amino acids. Germline V lookup: CDR1 SGHAT, CDR2 FQNNGV. Trimming shortened V by 6 bases and J by 3 bases, and 8 bases separated the two germline ends.

The DNA of the CDR3 is TGTGCCAGCAGCTTAACTAACAATGAGCAGTTCTTC. It translates to CASSLTNNEQFF. The chain joins TRBV7-9 to TRBJ2-1; unclear D gene. Germline CDR1 is SEHNR and CDR2 is FQNEAQ (reference sequence). The CDR3 contains 12 residues. V gave up 2 bases and J gave up 5 bases, with 4 bases separating them.

The rearrangement joins TRBV5-1 to TRBJ2-7; TRBD1 is a possible D gene (6 bases). V lost 1 base, J lost 3 bases, and 14 bases lay in between. The CDR3 sequence is 15 residues long. Germline lookup yields CDR1 SGHRS and CDR2 YFSETQ. CDR3 region: CASSLTFQGIYEQYF. In DNA form, the CDR3 reads TGCGCCAGCAGCTTGACTTTCCAGGGGATCTACGAGCAGTACTTC.

This rearrangement joins TRBV6-5 to TRBJ2-7; D is perhaps TRBD1 (5 bases). Germline values: CDR1 MNHEY, CDR2 SVGAGI. The CDR3 contains 14 residues. V lost 6 bases, J lost 2 bases, and 14 bases lay in between. The CDR3 region has the DNA TGTGCCAGCAGAGAGACAGTCGGCCCCTACGAGCAGTACTTC. This sequence encodes CASRETVGPYEQYF.

CDR3 sequence: CASSPGGWSYNEQFF. The CDR3 DNA reads as TGTGCCAGCAGCCCAGGGGGTTGGTCCTACAATGAGCAGTTCTTC. The chain joins TRBV5-5 to TRBJ2-1, with TRBD1 matching over 7 bases. The CDR3 spans 15 residues. Germline CDR1 SGHKS, CDR2 YYEKEE (reference sequence). The J segment lost 1 base and the V segment lost 4 bases, leaving 5 bases of the junction unmatched.

The gene calls are TRBV5-6 and TRBJ2-5; perhaps TRBD2 as D (5 bases). Germline lookup yields CDR1 SGHDT and CDR2 YYEEEE. The CDR3 extends over 17 amino acids. Trimming pared 0 bases from V and 0 bases from J, leaving 15 bases between. In DNA, the CDR3 is TGTGCCAGCAGCTTGGATTCAGGACTGGGGTACCAAGAGACCCAGTACTTC. Amino acid sequence: CASSLDSGLGYQETQYF.

The rearrangement uses TRBV6-5 and TRBJ2-3, with 11 nucleotides matching TRBD2. With 6 bases clipped from V and 4 bases from J, the junction kept 3 bases outside the gene matches. CDR3 size: 14 residues. Germline CDR1 and CDR2: MNHEY and SVGAGI. The CDR3 reads CASRKGLAADTQYF. CDR3 bases: TGTGCCAGCAGAAAGGGACTAGCGGCAGATACGCAGTATTTT.

This chain connects TRBV18 to TRBJ2-7; no firm D call. V lost 3 bases and J 3 bases, leaving 9 bases between the germline ends. The CDR3 runs 13 residues. CDR1 and CDR2 (germline): KGHSH, LQKENI. The CDR3 DNA reads as TGTGCCAGCTCACCGGGCGTTAGCTACGAGCAGTACTTC. Amino acids: CASSPGVSYEQYF.

V gene TRBV6-2 or TRBV6-3 combines with J gene TRBJ2-1, with 14 bases that match TRBD2. After removal of 7 bases from V and 12 bases from J, the junction contained 14 bases not matched to a gene. The CDR3 runs to 16 residues. Germline lookup yields CDR1 MNHEY and CDR2 SVGEGT. The CDR3 sequence is CASTPSGTSGRGRQFF. The DNA for the CDR3 is TGTGCCAGCACCCCCTCCGGGACTAGCGGGAGAGGAAGGCAGTTCTTC.